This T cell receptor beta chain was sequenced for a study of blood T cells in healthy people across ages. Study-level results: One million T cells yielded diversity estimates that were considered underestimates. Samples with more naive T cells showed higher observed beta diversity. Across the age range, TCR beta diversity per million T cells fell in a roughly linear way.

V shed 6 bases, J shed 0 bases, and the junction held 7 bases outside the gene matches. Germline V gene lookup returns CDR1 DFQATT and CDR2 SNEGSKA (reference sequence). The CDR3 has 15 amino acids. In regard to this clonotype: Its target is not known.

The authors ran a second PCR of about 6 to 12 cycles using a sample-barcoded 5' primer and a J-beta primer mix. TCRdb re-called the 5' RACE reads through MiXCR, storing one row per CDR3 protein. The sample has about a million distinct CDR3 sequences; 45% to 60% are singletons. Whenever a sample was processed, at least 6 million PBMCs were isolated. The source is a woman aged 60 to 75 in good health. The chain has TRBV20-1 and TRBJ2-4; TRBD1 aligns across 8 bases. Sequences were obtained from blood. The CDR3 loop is CSARRQGLAKNIQYF. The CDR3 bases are TGCAGTGCCCGTAGACAGGGGCTAGCCAAAAACATTCAGTACTTC.